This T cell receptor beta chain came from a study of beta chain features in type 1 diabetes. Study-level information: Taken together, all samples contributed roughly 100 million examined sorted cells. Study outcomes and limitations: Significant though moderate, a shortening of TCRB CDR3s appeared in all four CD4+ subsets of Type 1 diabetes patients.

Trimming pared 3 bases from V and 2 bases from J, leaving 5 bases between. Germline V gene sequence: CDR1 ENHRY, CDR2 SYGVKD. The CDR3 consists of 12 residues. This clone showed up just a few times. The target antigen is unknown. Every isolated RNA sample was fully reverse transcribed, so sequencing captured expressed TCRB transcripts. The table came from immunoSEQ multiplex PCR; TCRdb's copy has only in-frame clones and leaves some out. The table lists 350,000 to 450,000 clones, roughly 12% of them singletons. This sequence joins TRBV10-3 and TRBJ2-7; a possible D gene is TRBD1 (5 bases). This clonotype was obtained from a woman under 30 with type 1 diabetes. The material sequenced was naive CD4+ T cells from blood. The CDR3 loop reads CAISEQAYEQYF. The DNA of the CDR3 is TGTGCCATCAGTGAACAGGCCTACGAGCAGTACTTC.